Sequencing of this T cell receptor beta chain was carried out in a study of spatial heterogeneity in lung cancer. Study-wide background: Across the raw uncorrected reads, a unique TCR and UMI combination was observed, on average, more than ten times.

Germline V gene data show CDR1 as ENHRY and CDR2 as SYGVKD. The CDR3 extends over 13 amino acids. Trimming stripped 7 bases from V and 9 bases from J, with 16 bases between. Findings and limits, study-wide: More often at tumor resection than at routine follow-up, ubiquitous expanded tumor TCRs were detected in the blood.

This clonotype came up many times. What it binds is not known. Each molecule of TCR cDNA was tagged with one unique molecular identifier. TCRdb recomputed calls from the 5' RACE reads with MiXCR, one row per CDR3 protein. Of tens of thousands of distinct CDR3 sequences detected, about an eighth appear once; the ten largest clones hold 55% to 65%. Time point specified: sample taken at primary tumor resection. Material for sequencing was whole RNA from tumor, nontumor lung or frozen PBMC, left unsorted. The donors were fewer than 80 patients with non-small cell lung cancer that was early-stage and untreated.

The origin of this receptor is a male donor with early-stage non-small cell lung cancer. This chain connects TRBV10-3 to TRBJ2-1, with a possible D match to TRBD2 (6 bases). The starting material was PBMCs, obtained at surgery. The CDR3 spells CAIMPGDGSEQFF. The CDR3 region has the DNA TGTGCCATCATGCCGGGAGACGGGAGTGAGCAGTTCTTC.